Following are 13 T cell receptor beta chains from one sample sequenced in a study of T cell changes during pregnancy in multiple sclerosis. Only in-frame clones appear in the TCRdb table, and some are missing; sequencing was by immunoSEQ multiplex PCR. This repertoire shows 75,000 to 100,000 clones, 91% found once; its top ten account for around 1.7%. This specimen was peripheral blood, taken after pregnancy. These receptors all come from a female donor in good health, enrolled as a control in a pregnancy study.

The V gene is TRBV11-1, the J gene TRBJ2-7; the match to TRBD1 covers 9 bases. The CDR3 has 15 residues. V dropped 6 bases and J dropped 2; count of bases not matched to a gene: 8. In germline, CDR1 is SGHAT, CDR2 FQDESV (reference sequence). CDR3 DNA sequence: TGTGCCAGCAGACCCGCCGGGACAGGGACCTACGAGCAGTACTTC. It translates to CASRPAGTGTYEQYF.

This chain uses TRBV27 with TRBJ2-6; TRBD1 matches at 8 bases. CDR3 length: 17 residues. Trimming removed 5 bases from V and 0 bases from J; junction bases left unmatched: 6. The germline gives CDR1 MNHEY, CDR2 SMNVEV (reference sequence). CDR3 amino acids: CASSPTGDPSGANVLTF. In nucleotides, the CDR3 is TGTGCCAGCAGTCCGACAGGGGACCCCTCTGGGGCCAACGTCCTGACTTTC.

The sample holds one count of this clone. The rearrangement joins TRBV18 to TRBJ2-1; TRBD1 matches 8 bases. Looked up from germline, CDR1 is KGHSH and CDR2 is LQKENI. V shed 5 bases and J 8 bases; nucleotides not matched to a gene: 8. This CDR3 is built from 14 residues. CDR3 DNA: TGTGCCAGCTCAACAGCCGGGACAGGCTATGAGCAGTTCTTC. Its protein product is CASSTAGTGYEQFF.

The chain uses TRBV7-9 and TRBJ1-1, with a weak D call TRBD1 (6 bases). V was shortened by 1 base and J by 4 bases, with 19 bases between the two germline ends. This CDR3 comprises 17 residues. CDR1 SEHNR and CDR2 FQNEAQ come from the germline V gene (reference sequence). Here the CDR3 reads CASSLVHRVGSSTEAFF. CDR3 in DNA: TGTGCCAGCAGCTTAGTTCACAGGGTAGGGAGCTCCACTGAAGCTTTCTTT.

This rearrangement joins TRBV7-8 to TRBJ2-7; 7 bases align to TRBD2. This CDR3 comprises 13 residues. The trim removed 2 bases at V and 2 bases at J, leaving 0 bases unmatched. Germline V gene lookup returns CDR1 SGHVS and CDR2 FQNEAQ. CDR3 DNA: TGTGCCAGCAGCTTAACTAGCGCCTACGAGCAGTACTTC. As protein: CASSLTSAYEQYF.

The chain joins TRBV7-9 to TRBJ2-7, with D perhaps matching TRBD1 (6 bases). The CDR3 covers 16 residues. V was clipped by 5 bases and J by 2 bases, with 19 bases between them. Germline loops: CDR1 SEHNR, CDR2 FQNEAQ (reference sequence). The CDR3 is CASSHPGAGDPYEQYF. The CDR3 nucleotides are TGTGCCAGCAGCCATCCAGGGGCAGGGGACCCCTACGAGCAGTACTTC.

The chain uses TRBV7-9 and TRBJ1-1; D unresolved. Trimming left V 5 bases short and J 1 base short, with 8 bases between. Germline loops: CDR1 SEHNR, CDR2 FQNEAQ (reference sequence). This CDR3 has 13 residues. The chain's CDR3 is CASSAEQNTEAFF. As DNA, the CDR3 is TGTGCCAGCAGCGCCGAGCAGAACACTGAAGCTTTCTTT.

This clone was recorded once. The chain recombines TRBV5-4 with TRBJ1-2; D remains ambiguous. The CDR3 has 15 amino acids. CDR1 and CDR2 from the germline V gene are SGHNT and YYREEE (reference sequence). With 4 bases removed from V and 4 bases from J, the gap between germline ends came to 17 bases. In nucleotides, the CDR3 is TGTGCCAGCAGCCTGGGCCTGGGAGCTGCCTATGGCTACACCTTC. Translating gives CASSLGLGAAYGYTF.

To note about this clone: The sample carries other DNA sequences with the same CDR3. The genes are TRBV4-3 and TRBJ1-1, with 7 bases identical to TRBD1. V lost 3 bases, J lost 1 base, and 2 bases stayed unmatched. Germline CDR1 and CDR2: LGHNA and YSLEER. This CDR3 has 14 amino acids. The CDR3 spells CASSQGTENTEAFF. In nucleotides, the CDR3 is TGCGCCAGCAGCCAGGGGACAGAGAACACTGAAGCTTTCTTT.

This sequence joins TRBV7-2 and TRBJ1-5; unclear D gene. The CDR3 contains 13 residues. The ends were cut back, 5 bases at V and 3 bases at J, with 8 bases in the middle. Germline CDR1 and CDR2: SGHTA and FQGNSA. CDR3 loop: CASSLGLNQPQHF. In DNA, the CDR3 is TGTGCCAGCAGCCTTGGACTCAATCAGCCCCAGCATTTT.

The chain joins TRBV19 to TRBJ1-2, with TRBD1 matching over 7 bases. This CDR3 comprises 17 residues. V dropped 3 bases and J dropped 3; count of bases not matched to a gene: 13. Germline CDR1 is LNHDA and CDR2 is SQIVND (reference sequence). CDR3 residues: CASSISKNRGGDYGYTF. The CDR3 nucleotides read TGTGCCAGTAGTATCTCCAAAAACAGGGGCGGTGACTATGGCTACACCTTC.

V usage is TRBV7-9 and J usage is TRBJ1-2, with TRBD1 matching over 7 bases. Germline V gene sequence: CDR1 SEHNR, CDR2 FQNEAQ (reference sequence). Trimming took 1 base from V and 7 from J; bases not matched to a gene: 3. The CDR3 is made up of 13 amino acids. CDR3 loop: CASSLGGQPGYTF. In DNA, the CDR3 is TGTGCCAGCAGCTTAGGGGGACAGCCTGGCTACACCTTC. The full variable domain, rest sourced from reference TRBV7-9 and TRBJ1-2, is DTGVSQNPRHKITKRGQNVTFRCDPISEHNRLYWYRQTLGQGPEFLTYFQNEAQLEKSRLLSDRFSAERPKGSFSTLEIQRTEQGDSAMYLCASSLGGQPGYTFGSGTRLTVV.

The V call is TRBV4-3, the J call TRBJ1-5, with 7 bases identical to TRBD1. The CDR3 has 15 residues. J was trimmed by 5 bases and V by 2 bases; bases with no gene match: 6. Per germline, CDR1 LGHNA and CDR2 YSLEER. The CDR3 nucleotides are TGCGCCAGCAGCCAAACCGACAGGGCGGATCAGCCCCAGCATTTT. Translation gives CASSQTDRADQPQHF.